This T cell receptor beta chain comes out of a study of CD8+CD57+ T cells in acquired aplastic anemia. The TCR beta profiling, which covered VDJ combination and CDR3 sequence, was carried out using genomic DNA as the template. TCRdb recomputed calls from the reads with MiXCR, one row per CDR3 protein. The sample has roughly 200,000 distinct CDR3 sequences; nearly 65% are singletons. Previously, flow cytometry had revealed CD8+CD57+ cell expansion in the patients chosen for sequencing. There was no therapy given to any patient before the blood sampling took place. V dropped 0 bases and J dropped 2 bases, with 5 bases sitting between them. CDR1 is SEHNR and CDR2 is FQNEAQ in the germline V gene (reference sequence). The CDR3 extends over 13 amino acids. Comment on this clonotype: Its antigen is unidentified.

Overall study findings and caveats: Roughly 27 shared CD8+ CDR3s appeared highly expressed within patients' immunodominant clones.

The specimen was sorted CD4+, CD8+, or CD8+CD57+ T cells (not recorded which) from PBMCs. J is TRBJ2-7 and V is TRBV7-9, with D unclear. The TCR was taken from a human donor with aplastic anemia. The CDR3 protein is CASSLAATYEQYF. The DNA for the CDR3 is TGTGCCAGCAGCTTAGCGGCCACCTACGAGCAGTACTTC.